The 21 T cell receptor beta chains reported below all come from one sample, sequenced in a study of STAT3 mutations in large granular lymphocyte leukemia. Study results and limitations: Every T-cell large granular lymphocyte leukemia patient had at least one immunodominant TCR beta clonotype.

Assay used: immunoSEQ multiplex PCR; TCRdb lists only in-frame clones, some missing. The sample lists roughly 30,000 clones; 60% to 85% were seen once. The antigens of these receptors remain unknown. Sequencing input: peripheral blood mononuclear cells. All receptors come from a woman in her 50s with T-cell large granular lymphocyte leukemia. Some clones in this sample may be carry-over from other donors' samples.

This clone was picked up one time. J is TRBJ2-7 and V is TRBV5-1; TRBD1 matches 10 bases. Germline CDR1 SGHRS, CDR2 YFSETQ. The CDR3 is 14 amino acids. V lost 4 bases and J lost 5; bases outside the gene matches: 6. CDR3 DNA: TGCGCCAGCAGCCTGGACAGGGGGGATGACGAGCAGTACTTC. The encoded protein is CASSLDRGDDEQYF.

CDR3 sequence (DNA): TGTGCCAGTAACCCCATCGGGATCAATCAGCCCCAGCATTTT. Its protein product is CASNPIGINQPQHF. V is TRBV19 and J is TRBJ1-5; no firm D call. The CDR3 has 14 residues. The V end was cut by 7 bases, the J end by 3 bases, with 13 bases between. Looked up from germline, CDR1 is LNHDA and CDR2 is SQIVND (reference sequence). Combining the CDR3 with reference TRBV19 and TRBJ1-5 gives the whole variable domain DGGITQSPKYLFRKEGQNVTLSCEQNLNHDAMYWYRQDPGQGLRLIYYSQIVNDFQKGDIAEGYSVSREKKESFPLTVTSAQKNPTAFYLCASNPIGINQPQHFGDGTRLSIL.

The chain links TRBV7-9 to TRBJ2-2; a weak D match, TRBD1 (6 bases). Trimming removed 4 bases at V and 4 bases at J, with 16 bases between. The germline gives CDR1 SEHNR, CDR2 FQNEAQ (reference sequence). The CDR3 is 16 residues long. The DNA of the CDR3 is TGTGCCAGCAGCTACTCCCAGGGGTTCTTCACCGGGGAGCTGTTTTTT. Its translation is CASSYSQGFFTGELFF.

Here the CDR3 reads CASSLGPVAGDVDTQYF. Written as DNA, the CDR3 is TGTGCCAGCAGCTTAGGGCCGGTAGCGGGAGATGTAGATACGCAGTATTTT. The chain has TRBV7-9 and TRBJ2-3; 9 nucleotides line up with TRBD2. CDR3 length: 17 residues. Unmatched junction bases numbered 10, after V lost 1 base and J lost 5 bases. Germline values: CDR1 SEHNR, CDR2 FQNEAQ (reference sequence).

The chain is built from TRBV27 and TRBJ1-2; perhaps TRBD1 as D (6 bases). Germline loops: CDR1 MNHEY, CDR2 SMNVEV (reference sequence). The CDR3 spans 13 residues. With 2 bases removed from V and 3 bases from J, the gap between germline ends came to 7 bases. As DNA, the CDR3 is TGTGCCAGCAGTTTACACAGGGACTATGGCTACACCTTC. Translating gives CASSLHRDYGYTF.

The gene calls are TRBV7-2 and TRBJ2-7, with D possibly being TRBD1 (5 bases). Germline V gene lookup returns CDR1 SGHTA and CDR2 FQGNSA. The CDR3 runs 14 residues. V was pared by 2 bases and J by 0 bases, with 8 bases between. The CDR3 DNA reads TGTGCCAGCAGCTTACCAGGGATCTCCTACGAGCAGTACTTC. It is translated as CASSLPGISYEQYF.

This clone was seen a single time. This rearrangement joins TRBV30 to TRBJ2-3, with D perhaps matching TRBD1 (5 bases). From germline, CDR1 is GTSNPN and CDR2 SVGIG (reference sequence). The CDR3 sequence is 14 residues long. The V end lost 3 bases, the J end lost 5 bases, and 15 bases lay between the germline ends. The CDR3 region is CAWSLGARKDTQYF. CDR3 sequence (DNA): TGTGCCTGGAGCTTAGGGGCCAGAAAAGATACGCAGTATTTT.

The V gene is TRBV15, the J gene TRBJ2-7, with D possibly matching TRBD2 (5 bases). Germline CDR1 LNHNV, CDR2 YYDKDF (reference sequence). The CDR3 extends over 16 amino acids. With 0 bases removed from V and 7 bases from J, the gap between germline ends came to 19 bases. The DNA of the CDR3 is TGTGCCACCAGCAGAGATCCGTCAAGCCGGCCGGGAGAGCAGTACTTC. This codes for CATSRDPSSRPGEQYF.

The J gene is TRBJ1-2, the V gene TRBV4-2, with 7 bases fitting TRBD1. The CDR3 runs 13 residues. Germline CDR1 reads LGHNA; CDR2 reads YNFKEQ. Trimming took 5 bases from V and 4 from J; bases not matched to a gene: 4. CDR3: CASSAGGGYGYTF. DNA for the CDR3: TGTGCCAGCAGCGCAGGGGGTGGCTATGGCTACACCTTC.

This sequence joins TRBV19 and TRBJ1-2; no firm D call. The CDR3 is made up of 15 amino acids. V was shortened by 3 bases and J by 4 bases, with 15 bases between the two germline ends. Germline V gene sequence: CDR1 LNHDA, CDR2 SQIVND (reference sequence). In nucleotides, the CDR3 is TGTGCCAGTAGTATTAGTCAAGTAAAGTCCTATGGCTACACCTTC. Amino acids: CASSISQVKSYGYTF. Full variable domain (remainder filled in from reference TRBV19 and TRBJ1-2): DGGITQSPKYLFRKEGQNVTLSCEQNLNHDAMYWYRQDPGQGLRLIYYSQIVNDFQKGDIAEGYSVSREKKESFPLTVTSAQKNPTAFYLCASSISQVKSYGYTFGSGTRLTVV.

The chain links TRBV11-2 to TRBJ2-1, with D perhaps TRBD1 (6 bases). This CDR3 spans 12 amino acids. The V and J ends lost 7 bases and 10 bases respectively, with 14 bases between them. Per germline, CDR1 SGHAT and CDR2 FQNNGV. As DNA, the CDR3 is TGTGCCAGCACCCAGGGGTATTTCGAGCAGTTCTTC. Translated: CASTQGYFEQFF. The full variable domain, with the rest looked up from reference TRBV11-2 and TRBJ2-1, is EAGVAQSPRYKIIEKRQSVAFWCNPISGHATLYWYQQILGQGPKLLIQFQNNGVVDDSQLPKDRFSAERLKGVDSTLKIQPAKLEDSAVYLCASTQGYFEQFFGPGTRLTVL.

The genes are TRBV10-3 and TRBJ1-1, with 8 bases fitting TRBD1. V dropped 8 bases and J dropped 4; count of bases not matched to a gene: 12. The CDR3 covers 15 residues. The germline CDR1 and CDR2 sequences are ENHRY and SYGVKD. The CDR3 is CAIGPKDREGTEAFF. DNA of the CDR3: TGTGCCATCGGGCCCAAGGACAGGGAAGGCACTGAAGCTTTCTTT.

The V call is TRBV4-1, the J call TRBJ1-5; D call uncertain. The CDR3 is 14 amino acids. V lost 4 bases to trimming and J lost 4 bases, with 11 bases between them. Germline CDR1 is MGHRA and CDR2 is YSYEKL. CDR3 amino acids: CASSRGWLNQPQHF. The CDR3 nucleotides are TGCGCCAGCAGCCGGGGATGGTTAAATCAGCCCCAGCATTTT.

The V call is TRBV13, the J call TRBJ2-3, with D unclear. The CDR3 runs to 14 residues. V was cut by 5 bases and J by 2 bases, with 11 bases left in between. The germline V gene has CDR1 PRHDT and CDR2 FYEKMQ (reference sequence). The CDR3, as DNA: TGTGCCAGCAGCACCACGGCGGCCACAGATACGCAGTATTTT. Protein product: CASSTTAATDTQYF.

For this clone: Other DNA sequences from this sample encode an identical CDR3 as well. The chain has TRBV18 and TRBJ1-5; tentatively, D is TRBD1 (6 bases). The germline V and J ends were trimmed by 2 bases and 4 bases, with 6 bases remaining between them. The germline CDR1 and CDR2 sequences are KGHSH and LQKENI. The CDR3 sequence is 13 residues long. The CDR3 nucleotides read TGTGCCAGCTCACCAGGACAGAATCAGCCCCAGCATTTT. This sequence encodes CASSPGQNQPQHF.

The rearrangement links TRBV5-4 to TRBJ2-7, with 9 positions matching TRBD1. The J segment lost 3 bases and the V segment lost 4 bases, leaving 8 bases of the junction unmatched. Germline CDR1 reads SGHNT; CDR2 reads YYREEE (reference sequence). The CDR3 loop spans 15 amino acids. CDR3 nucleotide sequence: TGTGCCAGCAGCCAGGGACAGGGCTATGTCTACGAGCAGTACTTC. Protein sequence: CASSQGQGYVYEQYF.

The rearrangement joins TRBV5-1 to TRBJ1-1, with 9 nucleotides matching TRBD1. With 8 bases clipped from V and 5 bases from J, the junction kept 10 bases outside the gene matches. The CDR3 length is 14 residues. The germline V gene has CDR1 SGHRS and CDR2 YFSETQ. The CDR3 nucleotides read TGCGCCAGTTCACTACAGGGGGCGTTAACTGAAGCTTTCTTT. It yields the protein CASSLQGALTEAFF. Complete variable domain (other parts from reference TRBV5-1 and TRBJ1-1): KAGVTQTPRYLIKTRGQQVTLSCSPISGHRSVSWYQQTPGQGLQFLFEYFSETQRNKGNFPGRFSGRQFSNSRSEMNVSTLELGDSALYLCASSLQGALTEAFFGQGTRLTVV.

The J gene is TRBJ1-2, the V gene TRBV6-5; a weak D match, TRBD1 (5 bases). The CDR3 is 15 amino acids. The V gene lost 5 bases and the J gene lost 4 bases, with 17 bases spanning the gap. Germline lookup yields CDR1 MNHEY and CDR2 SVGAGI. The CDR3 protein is CASSTRDYNRYGYTF. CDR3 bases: TGTGCCAGCAGTACCCGGGACTACAATCGCTATGGCTACACCTTC.

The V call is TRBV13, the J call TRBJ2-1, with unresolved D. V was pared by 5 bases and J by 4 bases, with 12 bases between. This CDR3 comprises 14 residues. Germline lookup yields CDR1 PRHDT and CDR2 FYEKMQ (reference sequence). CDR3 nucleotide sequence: TGTGCCAGCAGCCGAAAAGAGAGGTACAATGAGCAGTTCTTC. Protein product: CASSRKERYNEQFF.

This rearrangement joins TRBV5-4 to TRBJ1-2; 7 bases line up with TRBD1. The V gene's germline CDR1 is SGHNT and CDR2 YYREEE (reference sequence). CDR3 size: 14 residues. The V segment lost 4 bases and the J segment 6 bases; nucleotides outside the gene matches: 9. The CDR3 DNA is TGTGCCAGCAGCCCACAGGGGCGGGAGAATGGCTACACCTTC. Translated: CASSPQGRENGYTF.

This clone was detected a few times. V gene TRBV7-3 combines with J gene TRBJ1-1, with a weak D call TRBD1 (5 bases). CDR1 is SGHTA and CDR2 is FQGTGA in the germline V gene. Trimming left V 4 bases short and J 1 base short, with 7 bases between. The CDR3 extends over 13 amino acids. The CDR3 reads CASSSGANTEAFF. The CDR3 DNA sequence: TGTGCCAGCAGCTCCGGGGCGAACACTGAAGCTTTCTTT.